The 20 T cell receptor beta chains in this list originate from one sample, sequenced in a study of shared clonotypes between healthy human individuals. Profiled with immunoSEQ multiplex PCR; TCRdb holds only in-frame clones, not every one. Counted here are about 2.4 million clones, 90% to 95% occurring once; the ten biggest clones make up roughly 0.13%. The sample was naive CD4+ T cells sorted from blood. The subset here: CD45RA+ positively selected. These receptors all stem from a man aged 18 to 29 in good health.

Here the CDR3 reads CASSSQPLTAGANVLTF. DNA for the CDR3: TGCGCCAGCAGCTCTCAGCCCCTTACCGCCGGGGCCAACGTCCTGACTTTC. This chain joins TRBV4-3 and TRBJ2-6; D is undetermined. In germline, CDR1 is LGHNA, CDR2 YSLEER. This CDR3 has 17 residues. The V gene lost 5 bases and the J gene lost 4 bases, with 18 bases spanning the gap.

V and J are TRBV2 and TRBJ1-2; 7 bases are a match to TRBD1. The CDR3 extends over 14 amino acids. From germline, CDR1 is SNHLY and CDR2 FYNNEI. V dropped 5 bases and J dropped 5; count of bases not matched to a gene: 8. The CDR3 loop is CASSRREGAYGYTF. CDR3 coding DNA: TGTGCCAGCAGTAGACGGGAGGGGGCTTATGGCTACACCTTC.

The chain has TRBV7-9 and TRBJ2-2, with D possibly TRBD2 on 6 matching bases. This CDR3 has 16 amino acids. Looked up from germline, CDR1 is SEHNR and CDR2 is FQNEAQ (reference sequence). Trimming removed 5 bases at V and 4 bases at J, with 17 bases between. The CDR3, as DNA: TGTGCCAGCAGCCGACGCGGGACTGGGAGCACCGGGGAGCTGTTTTTT. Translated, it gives CASSRRGTGSTGELFF.

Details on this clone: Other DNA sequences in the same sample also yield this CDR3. This CDR3 reads CASSPYSGANVLTF. The CDR3 DNA reads as TGTGCCAGCTCACCATATTCTGGGGCCAACGTCCTGACTTTC. V usage is TRBV18 and J usage is TRBJ2-6; D not certain. Between the trimmed V and J ends, which lost 2 bases and 1 base, there was a span of 3 bases. The CDR3 spans 14 residues. Per germline, CDR1 KGHSH and CDR2 LQKENI.

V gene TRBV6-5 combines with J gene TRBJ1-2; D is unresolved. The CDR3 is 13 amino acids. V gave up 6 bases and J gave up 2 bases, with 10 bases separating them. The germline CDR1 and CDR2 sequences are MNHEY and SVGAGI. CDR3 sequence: CASSRTENYGYTF. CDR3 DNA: TGTGCCAGCAGCCGTACAGAAAACTATGGCTACACCTTC.

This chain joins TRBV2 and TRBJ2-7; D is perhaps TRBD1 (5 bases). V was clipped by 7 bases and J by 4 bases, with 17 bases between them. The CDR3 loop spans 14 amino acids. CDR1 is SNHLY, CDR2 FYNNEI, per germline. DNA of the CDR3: TGTGCCAGCAACCCTGACAGAGGACCGTACGAGCAGTACTTC. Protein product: CASNPDRGPYEQYF.

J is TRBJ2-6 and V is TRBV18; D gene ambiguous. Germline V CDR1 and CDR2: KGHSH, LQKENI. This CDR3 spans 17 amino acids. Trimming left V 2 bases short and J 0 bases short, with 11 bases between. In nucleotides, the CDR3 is TGTGCCAGCTCACCATCACTCCCGGACTCTGGGGCCAACGTCCTGACTTTC. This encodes CASSPSLPDSGANVLTF.

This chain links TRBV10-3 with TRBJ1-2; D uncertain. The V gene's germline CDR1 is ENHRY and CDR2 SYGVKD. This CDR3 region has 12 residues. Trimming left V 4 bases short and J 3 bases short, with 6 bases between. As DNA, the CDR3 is TGTGCCATCAGTGTCACCGACTATGGCTACACCTTC. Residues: CAISVTDYGYTF.

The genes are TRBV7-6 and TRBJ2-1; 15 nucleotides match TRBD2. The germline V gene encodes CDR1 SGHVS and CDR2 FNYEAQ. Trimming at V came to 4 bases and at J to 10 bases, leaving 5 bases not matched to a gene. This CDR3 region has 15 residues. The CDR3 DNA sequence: TGTGCCAGCAGCTCCGGGACTAGCGGGAGGATGGAGCAGTTCTTC. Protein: CASSSGTSGRMEQFF.

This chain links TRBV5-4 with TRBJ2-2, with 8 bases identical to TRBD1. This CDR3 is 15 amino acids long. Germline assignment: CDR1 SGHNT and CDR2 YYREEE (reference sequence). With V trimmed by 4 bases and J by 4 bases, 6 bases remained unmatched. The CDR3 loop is CASSPPDRGTGELFF. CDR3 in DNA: TGTGCCAGCAGCCCCCCTGACAGGGGCACCGGGGAGCTGTTTTTT.

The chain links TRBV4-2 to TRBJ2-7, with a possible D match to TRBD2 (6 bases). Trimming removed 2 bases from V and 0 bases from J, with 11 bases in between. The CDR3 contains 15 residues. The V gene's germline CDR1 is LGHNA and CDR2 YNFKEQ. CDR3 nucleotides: TGTGCCAGCAGCCAAAGCGGGTCAAGCTCCTACGAGCAGTACTTC. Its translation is CASSQSGSSSYEQYF.

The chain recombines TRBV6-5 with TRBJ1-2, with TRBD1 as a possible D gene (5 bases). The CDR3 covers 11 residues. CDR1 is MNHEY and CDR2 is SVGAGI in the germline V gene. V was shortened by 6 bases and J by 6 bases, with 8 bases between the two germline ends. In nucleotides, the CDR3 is TGTGCCAGCAGGAGAGGGGATGGCTACACCTTC. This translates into CASRRGDGYTF.

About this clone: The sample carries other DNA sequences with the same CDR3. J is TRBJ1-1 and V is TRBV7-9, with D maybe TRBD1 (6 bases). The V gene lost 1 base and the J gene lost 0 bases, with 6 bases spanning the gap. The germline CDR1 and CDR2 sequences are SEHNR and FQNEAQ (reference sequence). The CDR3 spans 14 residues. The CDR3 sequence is CASSLGQVNTEAFF. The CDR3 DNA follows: TGTGCCAGCAGCTTAGGACAGGTGAACACTGAAGCTTTCTTT.

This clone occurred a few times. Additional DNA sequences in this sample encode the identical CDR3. CDR3: CASSLRTGDTGELFF. The DNA of the CDR3 is TGCGCCAGCAGCTTGAGGACAGGGGACACCGGGGAGCTGTTTTTT. This chain links TRBV5-1 with TRBJ2-2; TRBD1 matches at 9 bases. There are 15 residues in the CDR3. Germline CDR1 is SGHRS and CDR2 is YFSETQ. V was clipped by 1 base and J by 3 bases; unmatched bases: 1.

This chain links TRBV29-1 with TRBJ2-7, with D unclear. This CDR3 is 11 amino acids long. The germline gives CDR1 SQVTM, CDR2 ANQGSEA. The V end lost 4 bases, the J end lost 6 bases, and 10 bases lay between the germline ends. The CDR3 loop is CSVGGSVEQYF. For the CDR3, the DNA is TGCAGCGTTGGAGGTAGTGTCGAGCAGTACTTC.

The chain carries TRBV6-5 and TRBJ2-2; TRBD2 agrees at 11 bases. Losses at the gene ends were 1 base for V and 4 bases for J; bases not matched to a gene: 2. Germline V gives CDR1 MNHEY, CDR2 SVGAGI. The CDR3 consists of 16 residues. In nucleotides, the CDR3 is TGTGCCAGCAGTTACTTAGCGGGAGGGAGCACCGGGGAGCTGTTTTTT. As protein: CASSYLAGGSTGELFF.

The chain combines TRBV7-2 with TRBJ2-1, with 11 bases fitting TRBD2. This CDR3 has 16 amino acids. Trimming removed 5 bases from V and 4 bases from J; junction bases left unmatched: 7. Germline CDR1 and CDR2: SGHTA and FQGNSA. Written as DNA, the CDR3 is TGTGCCAGCAGCCGAATAGCGGGGGGGCGGTACAATGAGCAGTTCTTC. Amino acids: CASSRIAGGRYNEQFF.

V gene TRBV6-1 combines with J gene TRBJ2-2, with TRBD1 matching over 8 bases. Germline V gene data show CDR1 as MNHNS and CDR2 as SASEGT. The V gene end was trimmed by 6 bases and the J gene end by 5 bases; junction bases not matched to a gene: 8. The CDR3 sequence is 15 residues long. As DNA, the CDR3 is TGTGCCAGCAGCGAAAGGACAGGGCGGACCGGGGAGCTGTTTTTT. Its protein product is CASSERTGRTGELFF.

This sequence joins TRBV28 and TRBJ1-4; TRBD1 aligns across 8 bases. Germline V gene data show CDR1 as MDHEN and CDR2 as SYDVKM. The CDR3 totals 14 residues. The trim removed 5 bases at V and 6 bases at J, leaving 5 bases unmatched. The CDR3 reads CASSRTGIYEKLFF. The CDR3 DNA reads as TGTGCCAGCAGTAGGACAGGGATCTATGAAAAACTGTTTTTT.

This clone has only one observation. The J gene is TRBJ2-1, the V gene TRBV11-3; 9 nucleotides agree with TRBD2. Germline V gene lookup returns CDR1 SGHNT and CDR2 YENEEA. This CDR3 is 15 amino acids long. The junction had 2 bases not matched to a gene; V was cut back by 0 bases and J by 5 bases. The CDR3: CASSLDRLADNEQFF. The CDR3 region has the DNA TGTGCCAGCAGCTTAGATCGACTAGCGGACAATGAGCAGTTCTTC.